This paragraph covers one T cell receptor (beta chain) sequence. What it recognizes is unknown. A split of CD4+ cells into CD45RA+ naive and CD45RA-negative memory subsets was performed. This specimen comes from a study of shared clonotypes between healthy human individuals. Findings and caveats of the study: Among a handful of donors, roughly 5% of naive CD4 clonotypes were found in common. Lower generation probabilities were found for non-shared clonotypes than for those shared by all four donors.

The germline V gene has CDR1 LNHDA and CDR2 SQIVND (reference sequence). The CDR3 loop spans 16 amino acids. V shed 5 bases, J shed 6 bases, and the junction held 14 bases outside the gene matches. As originally analysed: Filtering differed, since immunoSEQ gave only junction sequences and no quality scores. Produced via immunoSEQ multiplex PCR; TCRdb's table is partial and in-frame only. V and J calls and clone size come straight from that table; D and trimming were deduced from the DNA. The sample records a few million clones, about 92% being singletons. The material sequenced was naive CD4+ T cells from PBMCs. Subset noted: CD45RA+ positively selected. The TCR comes from a man aged 18-30 years in good health. Some clones in this sample may be carry-over from other donors' samples. V usage is TRBV19 and J usage is TRBJ1-2; 8 bases fit TRBD1. DNA of the CDR3: TGTGCCAGTAGTCCCCTCCGGGACAGGAGGTGGGATGGCTACACCTTC. This sequence encodes CASSPLRDRRWDGYTF.